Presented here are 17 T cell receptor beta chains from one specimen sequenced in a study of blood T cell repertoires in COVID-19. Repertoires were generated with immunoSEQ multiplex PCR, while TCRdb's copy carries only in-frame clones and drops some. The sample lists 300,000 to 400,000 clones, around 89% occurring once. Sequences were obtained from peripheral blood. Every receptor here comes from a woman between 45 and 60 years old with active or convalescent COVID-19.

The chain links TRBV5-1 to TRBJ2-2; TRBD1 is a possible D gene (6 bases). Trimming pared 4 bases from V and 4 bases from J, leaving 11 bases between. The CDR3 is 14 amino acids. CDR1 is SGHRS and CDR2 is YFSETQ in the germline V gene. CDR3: CASSIDRPTGELFF. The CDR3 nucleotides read TGCGCCAGCAGCATTGACAGGCCCACCGGGGAGCTGTTTTTT.

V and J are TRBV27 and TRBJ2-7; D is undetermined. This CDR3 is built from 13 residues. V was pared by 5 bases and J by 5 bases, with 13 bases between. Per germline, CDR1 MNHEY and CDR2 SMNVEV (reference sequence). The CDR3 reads CASSLGLGNEQYF. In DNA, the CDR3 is TGTGCCAGCAGTCTGGGCTTGGGCAACGAGCAGTACTTC.

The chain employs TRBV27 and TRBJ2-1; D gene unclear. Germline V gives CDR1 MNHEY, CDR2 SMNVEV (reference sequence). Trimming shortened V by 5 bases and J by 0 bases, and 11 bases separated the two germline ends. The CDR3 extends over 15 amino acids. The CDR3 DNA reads TGTGCCAGCAGTCTCCAACTTAGCTCCTACAATGAGCAGTTCTTC. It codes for CASSLQLSSYNEQFF.

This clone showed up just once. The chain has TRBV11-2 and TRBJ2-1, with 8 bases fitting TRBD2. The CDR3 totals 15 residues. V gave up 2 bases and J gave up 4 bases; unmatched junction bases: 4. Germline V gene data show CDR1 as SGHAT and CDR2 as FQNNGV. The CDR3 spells CASSLSGRAYNEQFF. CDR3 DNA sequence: TGTGCCAGCAGCTTAAGCGGGAGAGCATACAATGAGCAGTTCTTC.

CDR3 loop: CASSLMGSYNQPQHF. CDR3 sequence (DNA): TGTGCCAGCAGCTTGATGGGGAGTTACAATCAGCCCCAGCATTTT. The rearrangement links TRBV5-5 to TRBJ1-5, with D uncertain. The V gene lost 1 base and the J gene lost 3 bases, with 11 bases spanning the gap. CDR1 and CDR2 from the germline V gene are SGHKS and YYEKEE (reference sequence). This CDR3 is built from 15 residues. The whole variable domain, remainder taken from reference TRBV5-5 and TRBJ1-5, is DAGVTQSPTHLIKTRGQQVTLRCSPISGHKSVSWYQQVLGQGPQFIFQYYEKEERGRGNFPDRFSARQFPNYSSELNVNALLLGDSALYLCASSLMGSYNQPQHFGDGTRLSIL.

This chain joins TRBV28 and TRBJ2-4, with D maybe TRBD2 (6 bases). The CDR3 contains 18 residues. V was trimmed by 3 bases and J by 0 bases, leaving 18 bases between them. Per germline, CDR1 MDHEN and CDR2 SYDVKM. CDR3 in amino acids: CASSLPGTGTLAKNIQYF. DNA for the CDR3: TGTGCCAGCAGTTTGCCCGGGACGGGGACTCTAGCCAAAAACATTCAGTACTTC.

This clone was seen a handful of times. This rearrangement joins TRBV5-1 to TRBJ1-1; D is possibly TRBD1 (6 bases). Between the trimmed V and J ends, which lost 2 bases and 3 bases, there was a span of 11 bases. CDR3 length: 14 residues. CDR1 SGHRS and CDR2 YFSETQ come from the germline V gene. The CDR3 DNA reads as TGCGCCAGCAGCTTTAGGGGGTCGGACACTGAAGCTTTCTTT. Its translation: CASSFRGSDTEAFF.

CDR3 coding DNA: TGTGCCAGCAGCTTATACGGAGCATGGGACTCCGAATACGAGCAGTACTTC. This encodes CASSLYGAWDSEYEQYF. The V gene is TRBV13, the J gene TRBJ2-7; weak D call: TRBD2 (6 bases). The V and J ends lost 2 bases and 4 bases respectively, with 21 bases between them. Germline V gene data show CDR1 as PRHDT and CDR2 as FYEKMQ (reference sequence). This CDR3 comprises 17 residues. Together with reference TRBV13 and TRBJ2-7, the CDR3 gives the full variable domain: AAGVIQSPRHLIKEKRETATLKCYPIPRHDTVYWYQQGPGQDPQFLISFYEKMQSDKGSIPDRFSAQQFSDYHSELNMSSLELGDSALYFCASSLYGAWDSEYEQYFGPGTRLTVT.

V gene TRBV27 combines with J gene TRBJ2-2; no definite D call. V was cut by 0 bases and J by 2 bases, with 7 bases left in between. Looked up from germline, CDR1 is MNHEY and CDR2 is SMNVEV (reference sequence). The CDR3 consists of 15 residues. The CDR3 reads CASSLSLPNTGELFF. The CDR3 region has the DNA TGTGCCAGCAGTTTATCACTACCCAACACCGGGGAGCTGTTTTTT.

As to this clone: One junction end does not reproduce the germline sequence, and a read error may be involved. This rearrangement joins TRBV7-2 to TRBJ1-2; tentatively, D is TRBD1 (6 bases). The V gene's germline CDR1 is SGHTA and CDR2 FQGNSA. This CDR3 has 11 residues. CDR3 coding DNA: TGTGCCAGCAGCTTAGGGACAGCCTCCCACTTC. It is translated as CASSLGTASHF.

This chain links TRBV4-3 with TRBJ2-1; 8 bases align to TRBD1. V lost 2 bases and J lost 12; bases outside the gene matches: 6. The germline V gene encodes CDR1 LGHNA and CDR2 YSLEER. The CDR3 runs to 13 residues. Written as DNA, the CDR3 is TGCGCCAGCAGCCAACGACAGGGGAATTGGCAGTTCTTC. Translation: CASSQRQGNWQFF.

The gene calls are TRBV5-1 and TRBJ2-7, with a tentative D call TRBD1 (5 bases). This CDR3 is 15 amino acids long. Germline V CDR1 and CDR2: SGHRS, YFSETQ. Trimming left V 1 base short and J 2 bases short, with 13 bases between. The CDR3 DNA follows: TGCGCCAGCAGCTTGTACGGCAGGGCCGCCTACGAGCAGTACTTC. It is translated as CASSLYGRAAYEQYF.

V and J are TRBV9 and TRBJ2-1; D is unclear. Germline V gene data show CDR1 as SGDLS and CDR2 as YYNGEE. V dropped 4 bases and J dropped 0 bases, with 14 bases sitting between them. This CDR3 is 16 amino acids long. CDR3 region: CASSLEFRSSYNEQFF. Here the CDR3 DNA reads TGTGCCAGCAGCTTGGAGTTCCGGAGCTCCTACAATGAGCAGTTCTTC.

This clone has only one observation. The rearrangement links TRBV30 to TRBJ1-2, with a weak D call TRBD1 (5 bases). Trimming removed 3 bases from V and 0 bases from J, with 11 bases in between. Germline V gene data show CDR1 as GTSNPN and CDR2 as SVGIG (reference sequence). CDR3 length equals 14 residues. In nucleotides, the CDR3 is TGTGCCTGGAGGGAAGGGACTCCTAACTATGGCTACACCTTC. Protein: CAWREGTPNYGYTF.

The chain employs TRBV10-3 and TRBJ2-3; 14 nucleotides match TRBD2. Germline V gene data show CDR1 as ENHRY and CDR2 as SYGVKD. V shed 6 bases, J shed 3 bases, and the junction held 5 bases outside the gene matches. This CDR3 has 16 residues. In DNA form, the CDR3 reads TGTGCCATCAGGAAGGGGACTAGCGGGAGTACAGATACGCAGTATTTT. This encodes CAIRKGTSGSTDTQYF.

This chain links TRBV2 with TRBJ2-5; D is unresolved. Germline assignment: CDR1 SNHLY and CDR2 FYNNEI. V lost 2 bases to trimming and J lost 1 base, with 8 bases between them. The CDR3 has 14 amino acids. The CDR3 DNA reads TGTGCCAGCAGTGAACCGCAGTTCCAAGAGACCCAGTACTTC. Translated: CASSEPQFQETQYF.

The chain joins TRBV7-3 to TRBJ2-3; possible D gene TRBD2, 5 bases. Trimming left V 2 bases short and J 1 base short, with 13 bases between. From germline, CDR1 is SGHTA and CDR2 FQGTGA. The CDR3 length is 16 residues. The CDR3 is CASSLFGDGGTDTQYF. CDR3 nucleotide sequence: TGTGCCAGCAGCTTATTCGGGGATGGGGGCACAGATACGCAGTATTTT.